These T cell receptor beta chains were read from a single sample in a study of blood T cell repertoires in COVID-19. Some clones are missing from TCRdb's copy, which holds only in-frame ones; the method was immunoSEQ multiplex PCR. Of about 380,000 clones detected, roughly 91% appear once; the ten largest clones hold approximately 1.2%. The source material was PBMCs or T cells enriched from blood (not recorded which). All receptors derive from a woman aged 18 to 35 who had recovered from COVID-19. Each CDR3 is given with its conserved first and last residue. D genes are given only for firm matches. Clone size, where shown, is once, few, many, or a class for clones that have expanded.

v_call,clone_size,d_call,j_call,cdr3_aa,cdr3_nt
TRBV5-8,NA,NA,TRBJ1-5,CASSSQLREGQPQHF,TGTGCCAGCAGCTCCCAATTGAGGGAAGGTCAGCCCCAGCATTTT
TRBV7-8,NA,TRBD1,TRBJ1-2,CASSQDRTYTF,TGTGCCAGCAGTCAGGACAGGACCTACACCTTC
TRBV2,once,NA,TRBJ1-3,CASNEPGSPSGNTIYF,TGTGCCAGCAACGAACCGGGTTCCCCCTCTGGAAACACCATATATTTT
TRBV7-8,once,NA,TRBJ1-1,CASSTTVNTEAFF,TGTGCCAGCAGCACCACGGTGAACACTGAAGCTTTCTTT
TRBV3-1/TRBV3-2,NA,TRBD1,TRBJ2-5,CASSPIQGFRETQYF,TGTGCCAGCAGCCCCATACAGGGGTTTAGGGAGACCCAGTACTTC
TRBV18,NA,NA,TRBJ1-2,CASSPGQGAGSYTF,TGTGCCAGCTCACCAGGCCAGGGCGCTGGGAGCTACACCTTC
TRBV7-2,NA,NA,TRBJ2-7,CASSLTPQAGYEQYF,TGTGCCAGCAGCCTCACCCCGCAGGCTGGCTACGAGCAGTACTTC
TRBV9,NA,TRBD1,TRBJ1-3,CASSGGTGHSGNTIYF,TGTGCCAGCAGCGGGGGGACAGGCCACTCTGGAAACACCATATATTTT
TRBV27,NA,NA,TRBJ2-3,CASSLSRLVRTDTQYF,TGTGCCAGCAGTTTATCCAGACTAGTGCGCACAGATACGCAGTATTTT
TRBV15,NA,TRBD1,TRBJ1-2,CATSRDITGGPFNYGYTF,TGTGCCACCAGTAGAGATATTACAGGGGGCCCCTTTAACTATGGCTACACCTTC